What follows is one T cell receptor beta chain and its context. Its antigen is not known. Compared with germline, one end of the junction differs, possibly owing to a read error. The data were taken from a study of cytomegalovirus exposure and HLA in healthy donors. Study-level information: From roughly 180 million T cells, an earlier analysis saw some 120 million unique TCR beta sequences.

Those who donated were healthy bone marrow donors. There are 16 residues in the CDR3. In germline, CDR1 is SEHNR, CDR2 FQNEAQ (reference sequence). General study findings and limits: Sequencing depth across donors, presence/absence analyses assumed, was roughly uniform.

With 60 Vbeta and 13 Jbeta primers, the PCR was carried out. TCRdb's copy holds only in-frame clones and misses some; the assay was immunoSEQ multiplex PCR. Among fewer than 150,000 clones listed, about 74% were seen once. The sequence came from a woman aged 45 to 65 in good health and CMV-seronegative. The chain has TRBV7-9 and TRBJ2-5; 9 nucleotides line up with TRBD2. Material: PBMCs. The DNA of the CDR3 is TGTTCCAGCAGCAGCCCCCTAGCGGGGAGATCGGAGACCCAGTACTTC. Translated, it gives CSSSSPLAGRSETQYF.